This T cell receptor beta chain was captured in a study of Tregs in tolerant kidney transplant recipients. V shed 5 bases, J shed 5 bases, and the junction held 5 bases outside the gene matches. This CDR3 has 13 residues. Germline V gene data show CDR1 as SGHVS and CDR2 as FQNEAQ. General study results and limits: Activated donor B cell expansion appeared to reveal the most relevant donor-specific TCRbeta repertoire. Biological reproducibility was not directly addressed in this study.

Repertoires were generated with immunoSEQ multiplex PCR, while TCRdb's copy carries only in-frame clones and drops some. Its table lists over 25,000 clones. Concerning this clone: Antigen: not known. The read falls 3 residues short of the CDR3 end, and the missing part is taken from the germline J gene.

This chain links TRBV7-8 with TRBJ2-7; the match to TRBD2 covers 8 bases. The receptor was derived from a human donor who received a combined kidney and bone marrow transplant. The sequenced sample was CD8+ T cells from blood, obtained before the transplant. CDR3 sequence reads: CASSPPGGHEQYF. Incomplete CDR3 DNA: TGTGCCAGCAGCCCCCCGGGGGGGCACGAG.